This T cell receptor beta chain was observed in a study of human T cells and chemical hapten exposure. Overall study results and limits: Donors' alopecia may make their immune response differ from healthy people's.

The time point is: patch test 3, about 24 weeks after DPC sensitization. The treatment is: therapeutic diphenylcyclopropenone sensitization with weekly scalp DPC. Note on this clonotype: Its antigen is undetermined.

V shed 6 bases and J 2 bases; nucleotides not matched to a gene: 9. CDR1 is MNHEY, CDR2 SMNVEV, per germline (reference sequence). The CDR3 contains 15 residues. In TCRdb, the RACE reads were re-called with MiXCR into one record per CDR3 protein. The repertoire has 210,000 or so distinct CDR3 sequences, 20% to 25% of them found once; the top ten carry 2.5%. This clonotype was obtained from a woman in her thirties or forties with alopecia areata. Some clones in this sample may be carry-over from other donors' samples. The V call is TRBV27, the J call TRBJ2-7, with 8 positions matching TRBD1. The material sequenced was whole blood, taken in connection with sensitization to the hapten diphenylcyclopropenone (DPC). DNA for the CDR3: TGTGCCAGCAGCAGGACAGGGTTTGGAGCCTACGAGCAGTACTTC. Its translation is CASSRTGFGAYEQYF.